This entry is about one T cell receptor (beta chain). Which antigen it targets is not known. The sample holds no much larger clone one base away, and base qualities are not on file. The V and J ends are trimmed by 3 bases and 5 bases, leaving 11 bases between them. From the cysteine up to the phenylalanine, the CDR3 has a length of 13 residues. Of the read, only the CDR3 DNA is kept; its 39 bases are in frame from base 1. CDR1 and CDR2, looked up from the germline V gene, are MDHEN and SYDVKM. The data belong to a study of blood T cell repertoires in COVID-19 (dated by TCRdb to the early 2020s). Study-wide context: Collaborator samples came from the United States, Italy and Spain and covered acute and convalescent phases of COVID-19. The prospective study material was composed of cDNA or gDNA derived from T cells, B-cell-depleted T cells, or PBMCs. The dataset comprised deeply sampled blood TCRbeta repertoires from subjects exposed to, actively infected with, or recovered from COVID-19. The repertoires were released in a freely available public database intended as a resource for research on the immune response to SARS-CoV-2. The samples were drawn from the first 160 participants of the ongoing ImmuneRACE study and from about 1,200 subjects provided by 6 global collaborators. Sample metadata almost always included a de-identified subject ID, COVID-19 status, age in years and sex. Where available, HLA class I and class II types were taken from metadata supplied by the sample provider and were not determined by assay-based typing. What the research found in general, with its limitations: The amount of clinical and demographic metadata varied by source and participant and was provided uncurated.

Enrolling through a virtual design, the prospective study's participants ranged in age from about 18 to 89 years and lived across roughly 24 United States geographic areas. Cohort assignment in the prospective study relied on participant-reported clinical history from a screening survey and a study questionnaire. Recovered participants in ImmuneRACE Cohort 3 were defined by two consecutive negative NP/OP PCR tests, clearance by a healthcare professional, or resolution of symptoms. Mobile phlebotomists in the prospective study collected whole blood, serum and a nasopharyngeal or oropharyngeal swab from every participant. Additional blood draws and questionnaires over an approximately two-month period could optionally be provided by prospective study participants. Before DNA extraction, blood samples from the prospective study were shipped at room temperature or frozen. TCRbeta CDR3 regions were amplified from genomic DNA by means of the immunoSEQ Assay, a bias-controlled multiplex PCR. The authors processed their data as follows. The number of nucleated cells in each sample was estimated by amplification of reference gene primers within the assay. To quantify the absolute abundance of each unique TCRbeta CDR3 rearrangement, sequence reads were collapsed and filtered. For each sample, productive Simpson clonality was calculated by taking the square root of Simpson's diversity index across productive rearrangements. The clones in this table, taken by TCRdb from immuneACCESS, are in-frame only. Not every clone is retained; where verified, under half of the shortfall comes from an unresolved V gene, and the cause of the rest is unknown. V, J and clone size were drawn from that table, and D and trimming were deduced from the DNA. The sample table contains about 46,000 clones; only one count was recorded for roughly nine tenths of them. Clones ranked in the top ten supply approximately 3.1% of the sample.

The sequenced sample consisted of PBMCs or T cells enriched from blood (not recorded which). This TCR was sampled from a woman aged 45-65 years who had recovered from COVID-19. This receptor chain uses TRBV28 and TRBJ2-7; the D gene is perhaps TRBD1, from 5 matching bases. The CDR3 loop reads CASSLDTSNEQYF. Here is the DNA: TGTGCCAGCAGTTTGGACACATCAAACGAGCAGTACTTC.